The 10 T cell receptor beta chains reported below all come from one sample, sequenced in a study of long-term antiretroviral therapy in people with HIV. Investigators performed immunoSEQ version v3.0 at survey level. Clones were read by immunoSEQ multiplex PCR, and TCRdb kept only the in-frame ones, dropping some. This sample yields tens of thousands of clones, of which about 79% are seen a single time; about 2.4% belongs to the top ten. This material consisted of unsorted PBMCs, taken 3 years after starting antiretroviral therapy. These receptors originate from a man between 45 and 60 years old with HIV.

For the CDR3, the DNA is TGTGCCAGCAGTTTAGATTCCGGGGGCGGCTTGAATGGCTACACCTTC. Translation gives CASSLDSGGGLNGYTF. The chain is built from TRBV28 and TRBJ1-2; D may be TRBD1 (6 bases). V lost 2 bases and J 6 bases, leaving 19 bases between the germline ends. This CDR3 region has 16 residues. Germline CDR1 reads MDHEN; CDR2 reads SYDVKM.

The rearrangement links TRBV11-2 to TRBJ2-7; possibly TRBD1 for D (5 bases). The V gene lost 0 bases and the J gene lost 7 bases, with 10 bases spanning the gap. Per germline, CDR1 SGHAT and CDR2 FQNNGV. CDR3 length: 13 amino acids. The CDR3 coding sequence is TGTGCCAGCAGCTTAGATTGGGGCTCGGAGCAGTACTTC. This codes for CASSLDWGSEQYF.

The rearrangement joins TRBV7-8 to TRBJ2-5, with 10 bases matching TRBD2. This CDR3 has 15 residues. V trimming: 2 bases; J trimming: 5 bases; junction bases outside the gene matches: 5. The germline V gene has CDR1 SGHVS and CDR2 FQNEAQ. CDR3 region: CASSLPAGGIETQYF. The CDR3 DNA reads TGTGCCAGCAGCTTACCAGCGGGGGGGATTGAGACCCAGTACTTC. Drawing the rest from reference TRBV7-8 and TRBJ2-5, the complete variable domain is GAGVSQSPRYKVAKRGQDVALRCDPISGHVSLFWYQQALGQGPEFLTYFQNEAQLDKSGLPSDRFFAERPEGSVSTLKIQRTQQEDSAVYLCASSLPAGGIETQYFGPGTRLLVL.

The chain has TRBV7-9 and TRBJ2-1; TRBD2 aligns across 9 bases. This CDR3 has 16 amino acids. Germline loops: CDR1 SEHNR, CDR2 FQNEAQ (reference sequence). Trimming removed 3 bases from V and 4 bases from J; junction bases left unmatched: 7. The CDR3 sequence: CASSLLAGVGYNEQFF. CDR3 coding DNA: TGTGCCAGCAGCTTGTTAGCGGGAGTGGGGTACAATGAGCAGTTCTTC. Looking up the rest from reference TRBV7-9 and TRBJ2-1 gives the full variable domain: DTGVSQNPRHKITKRGQNVTFRCDPISEHNRLYWYRQTLGQGPEFLTYFQNEAQLEKSRLLSDRFSAERPKGSFSTLEIQRTEQGDSAMYLCASSLLAGVGYNEQFFGPGTRLTVL.

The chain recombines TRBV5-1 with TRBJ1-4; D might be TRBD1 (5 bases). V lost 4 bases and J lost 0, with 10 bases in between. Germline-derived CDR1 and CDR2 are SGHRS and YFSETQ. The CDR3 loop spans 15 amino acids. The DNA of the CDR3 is TGCGCCAGCAGCAATACAGGCGCAACTAATGAAAAACTGTTTTTT. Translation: CASSNTGATNEKLFF.

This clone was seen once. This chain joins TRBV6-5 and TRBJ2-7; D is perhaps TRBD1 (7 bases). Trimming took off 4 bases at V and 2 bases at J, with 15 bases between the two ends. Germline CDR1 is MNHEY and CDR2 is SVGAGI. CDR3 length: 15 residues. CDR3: CASSWGTAGTYEQYF. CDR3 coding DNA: TGTGCCAGCAGTTGGGGGACAGCGGGCACCTACGAGCAGTACTTC.

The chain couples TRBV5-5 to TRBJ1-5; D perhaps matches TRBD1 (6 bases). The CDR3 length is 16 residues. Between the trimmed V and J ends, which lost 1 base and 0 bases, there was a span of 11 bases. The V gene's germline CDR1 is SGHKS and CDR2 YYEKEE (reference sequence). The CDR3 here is CASSLRGAYSNQPQHF. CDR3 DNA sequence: TGTGCCAGCAGCTTGAGGGGGGCTTATAGCAATCAGCCCCAGCATTTT.

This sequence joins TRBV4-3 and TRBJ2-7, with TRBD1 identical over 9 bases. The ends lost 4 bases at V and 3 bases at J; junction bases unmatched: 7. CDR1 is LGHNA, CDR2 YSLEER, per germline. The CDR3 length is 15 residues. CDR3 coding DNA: TGCGCCAGCAGCCCTAAACAGGGACAGGGCTACGAGCAGTACTTC. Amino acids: CASSPKQGQGYEQYF.

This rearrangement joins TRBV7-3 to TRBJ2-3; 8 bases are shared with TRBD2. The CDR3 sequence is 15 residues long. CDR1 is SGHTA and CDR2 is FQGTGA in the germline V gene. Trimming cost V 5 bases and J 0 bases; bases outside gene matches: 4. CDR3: CASSPAGGSTDTQYF. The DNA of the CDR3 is TGTGCCAGCAGCCCCGCGGGGGGTAGCACAGATACGCAGTATTTT.

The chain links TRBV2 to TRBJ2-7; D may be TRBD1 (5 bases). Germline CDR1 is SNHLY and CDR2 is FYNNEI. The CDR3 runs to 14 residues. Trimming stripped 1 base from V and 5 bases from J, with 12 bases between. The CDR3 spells CASSEEGANHEQYF. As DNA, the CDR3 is TGTGCCAGCAGTGAAGAAGGGGCAAACCACGAGCAGTACTTC.